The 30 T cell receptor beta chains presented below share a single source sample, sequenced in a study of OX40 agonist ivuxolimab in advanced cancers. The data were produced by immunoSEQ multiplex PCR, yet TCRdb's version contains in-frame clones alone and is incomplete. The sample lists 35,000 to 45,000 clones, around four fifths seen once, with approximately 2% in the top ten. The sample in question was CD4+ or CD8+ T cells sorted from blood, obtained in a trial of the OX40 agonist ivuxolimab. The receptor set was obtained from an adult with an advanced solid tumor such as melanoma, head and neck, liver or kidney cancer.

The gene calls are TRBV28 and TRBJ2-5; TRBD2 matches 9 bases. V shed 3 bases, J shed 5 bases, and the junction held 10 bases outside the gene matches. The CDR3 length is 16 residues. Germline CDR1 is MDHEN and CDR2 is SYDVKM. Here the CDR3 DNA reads TGTGCCAGCAGTTTTTCCGCGGGAGGGCGAGGGGAGACCCAGTACTTC. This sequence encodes CASSFSAGGRGETQYF.

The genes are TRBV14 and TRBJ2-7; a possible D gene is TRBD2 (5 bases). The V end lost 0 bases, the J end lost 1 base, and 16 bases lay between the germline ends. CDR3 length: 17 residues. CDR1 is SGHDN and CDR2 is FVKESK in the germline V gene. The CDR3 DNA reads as TGTGCCAGCAGCCAAGATATGGAGGTGTCGTGGTCCTACGAGCAGTACTTC. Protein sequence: CASSQDMEVSWSYEQYF.

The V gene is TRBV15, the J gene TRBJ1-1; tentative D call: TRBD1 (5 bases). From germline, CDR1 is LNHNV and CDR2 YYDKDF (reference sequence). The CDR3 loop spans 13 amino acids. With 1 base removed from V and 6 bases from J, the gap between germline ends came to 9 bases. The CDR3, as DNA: TGTGCCACCAGCAGAGGGGGGTCGCCTGAAGCTTTCTTT. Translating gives CATSRGGSPEAFF.

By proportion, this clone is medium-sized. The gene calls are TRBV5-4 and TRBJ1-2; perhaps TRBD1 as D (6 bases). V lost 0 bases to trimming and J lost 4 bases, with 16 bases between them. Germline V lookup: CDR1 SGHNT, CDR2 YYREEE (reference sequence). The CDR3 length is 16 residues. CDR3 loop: CASSLAGGAIGYGYTF. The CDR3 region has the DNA TGTGCCAGCAGCTTGGCCGGGGGGGCCATAGGCTATGGCTACACCTTC.

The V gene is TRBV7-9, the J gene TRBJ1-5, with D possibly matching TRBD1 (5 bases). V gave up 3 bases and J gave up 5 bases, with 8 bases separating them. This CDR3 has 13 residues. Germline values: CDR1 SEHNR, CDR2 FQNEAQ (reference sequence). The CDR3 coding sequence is TGTGCCAGCAGCTTGTGGGGGGATCAGCCCCAGCATTTT. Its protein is CASSLWGDQPQHF.

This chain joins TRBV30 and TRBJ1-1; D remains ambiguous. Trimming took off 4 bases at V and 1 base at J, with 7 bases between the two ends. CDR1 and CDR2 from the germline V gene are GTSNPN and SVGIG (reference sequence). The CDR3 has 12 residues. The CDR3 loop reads CAWKLGNTEAFF. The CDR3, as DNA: TGTGCCTGGAAGTTGGGGAACACTGAAGCTTTCTTT.

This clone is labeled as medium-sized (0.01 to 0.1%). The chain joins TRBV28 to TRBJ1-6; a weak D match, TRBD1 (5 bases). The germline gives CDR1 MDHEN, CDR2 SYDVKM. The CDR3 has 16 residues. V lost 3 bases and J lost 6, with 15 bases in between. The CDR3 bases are TGTGCCAGCAGTTTGGGGCAGGGCCCTACTAATTCACCCCTCCACTTT. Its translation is CASSLGQGPTNSPLHF.

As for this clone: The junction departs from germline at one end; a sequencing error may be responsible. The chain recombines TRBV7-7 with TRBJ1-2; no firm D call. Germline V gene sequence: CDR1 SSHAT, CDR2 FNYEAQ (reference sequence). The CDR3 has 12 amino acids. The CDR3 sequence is CASSPLGRGYTF. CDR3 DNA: TGTGCTAGCAGCCCACTCGGGAGGGGCTACACCTTC.

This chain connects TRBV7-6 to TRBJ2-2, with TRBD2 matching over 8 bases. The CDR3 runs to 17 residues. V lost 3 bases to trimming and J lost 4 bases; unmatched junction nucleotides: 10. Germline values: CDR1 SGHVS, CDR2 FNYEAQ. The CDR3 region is CASSFYSTSDSTGELFF. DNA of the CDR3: TGTGCCAGCAGCTTTTATTCGACTAGCGATTCCACCGGGGAGCTGTTTTTT.

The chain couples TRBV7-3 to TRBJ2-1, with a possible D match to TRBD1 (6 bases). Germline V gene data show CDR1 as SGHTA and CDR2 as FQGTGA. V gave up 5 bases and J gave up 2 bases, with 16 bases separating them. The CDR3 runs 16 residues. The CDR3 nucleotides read TGTGCCAGCAGCCTGCGGCGACAGGTCCCCTACAATGAGCAGTTCTTC. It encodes CASSLRRQVPYNEQFF.

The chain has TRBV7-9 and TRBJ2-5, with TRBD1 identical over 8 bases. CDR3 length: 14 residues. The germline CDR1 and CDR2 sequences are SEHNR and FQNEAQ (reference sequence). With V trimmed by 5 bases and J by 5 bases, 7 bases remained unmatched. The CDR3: CASSRQTGAETQYF. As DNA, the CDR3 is TGTGCCAGCAGCCGACAGACAGGGGCGGAGACCCAGTACTTC. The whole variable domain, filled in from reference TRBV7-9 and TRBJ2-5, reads DTGVSQNPRHKITKRGQNVTFRCDPISEHNRLYWYRQTLGQGPEFLTYFQNEAQLEKSRLLSDRFSAERPKGSFSTLEIQRTEQGDSAMYLCASSRQTGAETQYFGPGTRLLVL.

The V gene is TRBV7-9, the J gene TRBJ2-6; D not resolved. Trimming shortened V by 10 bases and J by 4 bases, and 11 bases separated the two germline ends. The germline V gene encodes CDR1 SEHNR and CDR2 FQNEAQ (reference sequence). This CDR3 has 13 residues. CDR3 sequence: CAKGASGANVLTF. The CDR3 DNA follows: TGTGCCAAGGGTGCGTCCGGGGCCAACGTCCTGACTTTC.

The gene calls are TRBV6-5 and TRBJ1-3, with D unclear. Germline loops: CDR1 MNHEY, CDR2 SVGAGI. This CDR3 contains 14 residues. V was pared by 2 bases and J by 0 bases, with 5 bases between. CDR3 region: CASSYGYSGNTIYF. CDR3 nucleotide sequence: TGTGCCAGCAGTTACGGATACTCTGGAAACACCATATATTTT.

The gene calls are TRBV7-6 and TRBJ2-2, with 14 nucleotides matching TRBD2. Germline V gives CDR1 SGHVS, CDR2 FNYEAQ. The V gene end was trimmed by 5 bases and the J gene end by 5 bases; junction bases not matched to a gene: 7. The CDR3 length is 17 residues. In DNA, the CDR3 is TGTGCCAGCAGCCCCGGACTAGCGGGAGGTCGAACCGGGGAGCTGTTTTTT. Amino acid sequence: CASSPGLAGGRTGELFF. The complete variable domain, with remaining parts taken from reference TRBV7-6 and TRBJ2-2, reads GAGVSQSPRYKVTKRGQDVALRCDPISGHVSLYWYRQALGQGPEFLTYFNYEAQQDKSGLPNDRFSAERPEGSISTLTIQRTEQRDSAMYRCASSPGLAGGRTGELFFGEGSRLTVL.

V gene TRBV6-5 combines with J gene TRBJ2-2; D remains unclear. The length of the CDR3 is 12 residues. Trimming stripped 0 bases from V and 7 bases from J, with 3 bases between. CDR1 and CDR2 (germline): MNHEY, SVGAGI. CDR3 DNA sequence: TGTGCCAGCAGTTACTCGAACGGGGAGCTGTTTTTT. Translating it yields CASSYSNGELFF.

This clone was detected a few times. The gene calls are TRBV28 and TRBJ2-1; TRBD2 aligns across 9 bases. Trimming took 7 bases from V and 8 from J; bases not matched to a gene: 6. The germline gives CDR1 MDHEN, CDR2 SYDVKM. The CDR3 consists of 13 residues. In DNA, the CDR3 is TGTGCCAGCAATAGCGGGAGTTCGTATGAGCAGTTCTTC. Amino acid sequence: CASNSGSSYEQFF.

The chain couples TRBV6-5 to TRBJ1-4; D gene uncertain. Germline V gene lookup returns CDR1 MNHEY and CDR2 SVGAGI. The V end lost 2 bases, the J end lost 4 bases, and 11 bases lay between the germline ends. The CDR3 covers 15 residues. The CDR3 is CASSYAQGNNEKLFF. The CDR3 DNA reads TGTGCCAGCAGTTACGCGCAAGGAAATAATGAAAAACTGTTTTTT.

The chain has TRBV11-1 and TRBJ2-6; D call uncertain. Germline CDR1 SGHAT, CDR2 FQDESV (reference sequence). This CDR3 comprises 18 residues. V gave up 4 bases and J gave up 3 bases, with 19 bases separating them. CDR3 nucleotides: TGTGCCAGCAGCTCATACCGGCCATACCAGAGTGGGGCCAACGTCCTGACTTTC. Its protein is CASSSYRPYQSGANVLTF.

The CDR3: CASTLIGQGNYNEQFF. The DNA for the CDR3 is TGTGCCAGCACCCTTATCGGCCAGGGAAATTACAATGAGCAGTTCTTC. V gene TRBV5-8 combines with J gene TRBJ2-1; a possible D gene is TRBD1 (5 bases). From germline, CDR1 is SGHTS and CDR2 YDEGEE. Trimming took 6 bases from V and 4 from J, leaving 20 bases between them. This CDR3 spans 16 amino acids. Combining the CDR3 with reference TRBV5-8 and TRBJ2-1 gives the whole variable domain EAGVTQSPTHLIKTRGQQATLRCSPISGHTSVYWYQQALGLGLQFLLWYDEGEERNRGNFPPRFSGRQFPNYSSELNVNALELEDSALYLCASTLIGQGNYNEQFFGPGTRLTVL.

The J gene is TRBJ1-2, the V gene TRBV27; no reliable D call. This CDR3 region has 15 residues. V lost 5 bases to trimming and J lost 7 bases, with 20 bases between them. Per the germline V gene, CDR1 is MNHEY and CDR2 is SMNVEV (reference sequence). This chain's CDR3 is CASSPGLLVSPGYTF. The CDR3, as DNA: TGTGCCAGCAGTCCGGGTCTCCTTGTCTCGCCTGGCTACACCTTC.

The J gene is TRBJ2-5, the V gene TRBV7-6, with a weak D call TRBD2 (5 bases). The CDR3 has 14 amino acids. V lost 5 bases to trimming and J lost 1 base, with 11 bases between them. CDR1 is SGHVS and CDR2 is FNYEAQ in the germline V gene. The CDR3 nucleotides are TGTGCCAGCAGCCCCGACACTAGCCAAGAGACCCAGTACTTC. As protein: CASSPDTSQETQYF.

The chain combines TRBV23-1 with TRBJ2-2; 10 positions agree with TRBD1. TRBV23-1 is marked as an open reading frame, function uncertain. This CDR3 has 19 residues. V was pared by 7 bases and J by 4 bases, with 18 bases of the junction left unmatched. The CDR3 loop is CASTRNRQGADGSTGELFF. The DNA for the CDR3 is TGCGCCAGCACCAGGAATCGACAGGGGGCGGATGGGAGCACCGGGGAGCTGTTTTTT.

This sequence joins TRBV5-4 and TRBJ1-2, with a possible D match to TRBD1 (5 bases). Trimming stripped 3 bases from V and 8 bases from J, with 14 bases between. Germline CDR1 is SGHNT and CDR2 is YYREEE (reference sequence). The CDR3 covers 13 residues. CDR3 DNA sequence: TGTGCCAGCAGCTGGGGGGGGAGTTACGGCTACACCTTC. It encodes CASSWGGSYGYTF.

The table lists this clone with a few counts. The CDR3 protein is CASRGGSEEGAFF. The DNA for the CDR3 is TGTGCCAGCAGAGGGGGGTCGGAAGAAGGAGCTTTCTTT. V gene TRBV28 combines with J gene TRBJ1-1; D may be TRBD1 (6 bases). V was trimmed by 6 bases and J by 10 bases, leaving 18 bases between them. The CDR3 consists of 13 residues. Germline CDR1 and CDR2: MDHEN and SYDVKM.

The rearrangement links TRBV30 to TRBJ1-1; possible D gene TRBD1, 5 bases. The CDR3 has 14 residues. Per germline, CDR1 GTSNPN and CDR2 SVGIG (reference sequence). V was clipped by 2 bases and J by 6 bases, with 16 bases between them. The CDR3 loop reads CAWSPAGYGSEAFF. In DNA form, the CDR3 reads TGTGCCTGGAGTCCCGCAGGGTATGGCTCTGAAGCTTTCTTT.

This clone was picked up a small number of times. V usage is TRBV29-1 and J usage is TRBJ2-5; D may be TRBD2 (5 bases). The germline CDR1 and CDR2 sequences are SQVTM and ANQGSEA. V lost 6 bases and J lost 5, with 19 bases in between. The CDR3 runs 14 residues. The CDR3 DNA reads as TGCAGCGTGGGCGACGGCGGAGGTGGGGAGACCCAGTACTTC. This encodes CSVGDGGGGETQYF. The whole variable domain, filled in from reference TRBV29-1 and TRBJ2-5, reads SAVISQKPSRDICQRGTSLTIQCQVDSQVTMMFWYRQQPGQSLTLIATANQGSEATYESGFVIDKFPISRPNLTFSTLTVSNMSPEDSSIYLCSVGDGGGGETQYFGPGTRLLVL.

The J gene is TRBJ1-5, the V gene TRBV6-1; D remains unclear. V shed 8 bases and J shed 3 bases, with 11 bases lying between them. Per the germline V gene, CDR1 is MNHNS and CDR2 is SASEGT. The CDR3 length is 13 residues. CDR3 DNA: TGTGCCAGCTATAACAGCCCCAATCAGCCCCAGCATTTT. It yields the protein CASYNSPNQPQHF.

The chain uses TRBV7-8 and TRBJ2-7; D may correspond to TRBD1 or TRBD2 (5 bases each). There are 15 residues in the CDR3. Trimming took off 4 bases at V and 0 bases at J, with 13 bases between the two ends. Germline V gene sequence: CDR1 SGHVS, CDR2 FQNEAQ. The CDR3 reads CASSSPGRTSYEQYF. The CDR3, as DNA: TGTGCCAGCAGCTCCCCGGGACGGACCTCCTACGAGCAGTACTTC.

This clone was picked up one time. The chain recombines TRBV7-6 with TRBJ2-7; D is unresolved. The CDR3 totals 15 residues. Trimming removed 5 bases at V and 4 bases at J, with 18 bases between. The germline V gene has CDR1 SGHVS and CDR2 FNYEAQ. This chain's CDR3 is CASSPRTAPPYEQYF. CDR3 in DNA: TGTGCCAGCAGCCCTCGGACGGCCCCCCCTTACGAGCAGTACTTC.

CDR3 sequence (DNA): TGTGCCAGTAGTGCGACAGGGGGCTACGAGCAGTACTTC. The encoded protein is CASSATGGYEQYF. The chain links TRBV19 to TRBJ2-7; 9 nucleotides agree with TRBD1. Trimming cost V 5 bases and J 3 bases; bases outside gene matches: 2. The CDR3 contains 13 residues. The germline V gene encodes CDR1 LNHDA and CDR2 SQIVND (reference sequence).